This T cell receptor beta chain came from a study of cytomegalovirus exposure and HLA in healthy donors. Study in general: An earlier analysis found 110 million or so unique TCR beta sequences from about 190 million T cells.

Study conclusions and caveats: Sequencing probably produced one cluster of sequence variants that were highly shared.

V lost 2 bases and J lost 8; bases outside the gene matches: 5. The CDR3 runs to 14 residues. The V gene's germline CDR1 is MNHEY and CDR2 SVGAGI. With 60 Vbeta and 13 Jbeta primers, the PCR was carried out. Produced via immunoSEQ multiplex PCR; TCRdb's table is partial and in-frame only. The repertoire has roughly 220,000 clones, approximately 70% of them found once; the top ten carry about 2.8%. Note on this clone: Antigen: not known.

The sequencing sample was made of PBMCs. This sequence joins TRBV6-5 and TRBJ2-1; 8 bases are shared with TRBD2. This receptor was taken from a man aged 35 to 55 in good health and CMV-seropositive. The DNA for the CDR3 is TGTGCCAGCAGTTACAACAGCGGGGGCGATGAGCAGTTCTTC. Residues: CASSYNSGGDEQFF.